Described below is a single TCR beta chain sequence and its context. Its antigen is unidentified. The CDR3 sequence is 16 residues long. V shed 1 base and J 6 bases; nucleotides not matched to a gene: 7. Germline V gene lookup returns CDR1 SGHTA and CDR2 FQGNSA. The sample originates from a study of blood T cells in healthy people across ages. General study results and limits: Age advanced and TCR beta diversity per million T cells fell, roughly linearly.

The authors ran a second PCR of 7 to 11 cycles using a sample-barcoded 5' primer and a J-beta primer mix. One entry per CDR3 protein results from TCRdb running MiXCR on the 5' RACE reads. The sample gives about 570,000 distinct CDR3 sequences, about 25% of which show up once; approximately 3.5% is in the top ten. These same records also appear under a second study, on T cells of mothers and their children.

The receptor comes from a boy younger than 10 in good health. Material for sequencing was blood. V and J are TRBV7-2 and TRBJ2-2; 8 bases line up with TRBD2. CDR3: CASSLVPGREAGELFF. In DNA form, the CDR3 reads TGTGCCAGCAGCTTAGTCCCCGGGAGGGAGGCCGGGGAGCTGTTTTTT.